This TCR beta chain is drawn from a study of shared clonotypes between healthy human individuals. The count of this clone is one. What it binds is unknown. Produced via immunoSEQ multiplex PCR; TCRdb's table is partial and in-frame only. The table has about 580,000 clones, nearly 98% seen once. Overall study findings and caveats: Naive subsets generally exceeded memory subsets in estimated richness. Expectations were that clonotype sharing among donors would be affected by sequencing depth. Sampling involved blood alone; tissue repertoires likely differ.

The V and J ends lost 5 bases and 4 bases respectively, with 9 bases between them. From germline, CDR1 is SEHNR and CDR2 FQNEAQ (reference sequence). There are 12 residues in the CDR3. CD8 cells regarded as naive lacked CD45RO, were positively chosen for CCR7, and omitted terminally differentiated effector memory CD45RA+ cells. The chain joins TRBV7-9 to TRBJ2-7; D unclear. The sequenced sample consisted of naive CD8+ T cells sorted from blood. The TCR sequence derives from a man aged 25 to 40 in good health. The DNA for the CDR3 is TGTGCCAGCAGCACGTATGTGTACGAGCAGTACTTC. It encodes CASSTYVYEQYF.